This TCR beta chain was recorded in a study of beta chain features in type 1 diabetes. Background on the study: No patient-donor differences in age, gender, total cells or subset yield. All samples combined gave around 100,000,000 sorted cells for examination.

Only a few counts were recorded for this clone. All of the isolated RNA was reverse transcribed, so expressed TCRB transcripts were sequenced. Generated by immunoSEQ multiplex PCR, the TCRdb table keeps only in-frame clones and is missing some. This sample yields hundreds of thousands of clones, of which about a sixth are seen a single time; about 0.087% belongs to the top ten. This CDR3 has 16 amino acids. Trimming took off 0 bases at V and 4 bases at J, with 15 bases between the two ends. The V gene's germline CDR1 is SGHTA and CDR2 FQGNSA. The TCR sequence derives from a man younger than 35 in good health. The sample taken for sequencing was naive CD4+ T cells from blood. The J gene is TRBJ2-5, the V gene TRBV7-2; weak D call: TRBD1 (6 bases). This CDR3 is CASSLAGTPLRETQYF. The CDR3 nucleotides read TGTGCCAGCAGCTTAGCCGGGACACCGTTACGAGAGACCCAGTACTTC.